This TCR beta chain was obtained from a study of high-grade serous ovarian cancer treatment subgroups. Overall study: On average, roughly 14,000 reads and roughly 7,700 unique TCR beta rearrangements were obtained per sample. The study, taken as a whole, reports: TCR relatedness rose with neoantigen level and trended with mutation load. Only CDR3 was analyzed; CDR1 and CDR2 were not. Different patients shared almost no repertoire; same-patient tumors shared 0.11 to 0.79.

Remarks on this clone: The target antigen is unknown.

Clones were read by immunoSEQ multiplex PCR, and TCRdb kept only the in-frame ones, dropping some. Altogether about 2,100 clones are present, approximately 80% being singletons, with the ten largest covering over 8.5%. The tumor samples were collected prior to definitive surgery or chemotherapy. The TCR originated in a human donor with high-grade serous ovarian cancer. Sequencing was performed on tumor tissue.

CDR3 in DNA: TGTGCCAGCAGCCGCAGGGTGGAGAACACTGAAGCTTTCTTT. Translation gives CASSRRVENTEAFF. The gene calls are TRBV7-9 and TRBJ1-1; perhaps TRBD1 as D (5 bases). The CDR3 is made up of 14 amino acids. V shed 5 bases and J shed 1 base, with 11 bases lying between them. Germline V gene sequence: CDR1 SEHNR, CDR2 FQNEAQ (reference sequence).